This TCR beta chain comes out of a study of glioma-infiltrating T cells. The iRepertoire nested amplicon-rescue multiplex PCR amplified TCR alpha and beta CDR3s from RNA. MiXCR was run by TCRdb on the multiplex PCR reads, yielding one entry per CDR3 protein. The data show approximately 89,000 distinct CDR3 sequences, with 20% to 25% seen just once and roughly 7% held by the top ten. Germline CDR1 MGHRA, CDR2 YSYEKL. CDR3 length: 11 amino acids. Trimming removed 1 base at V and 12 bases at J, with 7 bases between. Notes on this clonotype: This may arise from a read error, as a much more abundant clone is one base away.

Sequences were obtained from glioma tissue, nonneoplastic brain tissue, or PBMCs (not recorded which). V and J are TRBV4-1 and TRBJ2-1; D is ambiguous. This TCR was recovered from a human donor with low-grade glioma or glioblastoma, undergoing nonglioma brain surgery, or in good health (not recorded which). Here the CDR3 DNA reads TGCGCCAGCAGCCAAGGTCGGCGGCAGTTCTTC. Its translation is CASSQGRRQFF.